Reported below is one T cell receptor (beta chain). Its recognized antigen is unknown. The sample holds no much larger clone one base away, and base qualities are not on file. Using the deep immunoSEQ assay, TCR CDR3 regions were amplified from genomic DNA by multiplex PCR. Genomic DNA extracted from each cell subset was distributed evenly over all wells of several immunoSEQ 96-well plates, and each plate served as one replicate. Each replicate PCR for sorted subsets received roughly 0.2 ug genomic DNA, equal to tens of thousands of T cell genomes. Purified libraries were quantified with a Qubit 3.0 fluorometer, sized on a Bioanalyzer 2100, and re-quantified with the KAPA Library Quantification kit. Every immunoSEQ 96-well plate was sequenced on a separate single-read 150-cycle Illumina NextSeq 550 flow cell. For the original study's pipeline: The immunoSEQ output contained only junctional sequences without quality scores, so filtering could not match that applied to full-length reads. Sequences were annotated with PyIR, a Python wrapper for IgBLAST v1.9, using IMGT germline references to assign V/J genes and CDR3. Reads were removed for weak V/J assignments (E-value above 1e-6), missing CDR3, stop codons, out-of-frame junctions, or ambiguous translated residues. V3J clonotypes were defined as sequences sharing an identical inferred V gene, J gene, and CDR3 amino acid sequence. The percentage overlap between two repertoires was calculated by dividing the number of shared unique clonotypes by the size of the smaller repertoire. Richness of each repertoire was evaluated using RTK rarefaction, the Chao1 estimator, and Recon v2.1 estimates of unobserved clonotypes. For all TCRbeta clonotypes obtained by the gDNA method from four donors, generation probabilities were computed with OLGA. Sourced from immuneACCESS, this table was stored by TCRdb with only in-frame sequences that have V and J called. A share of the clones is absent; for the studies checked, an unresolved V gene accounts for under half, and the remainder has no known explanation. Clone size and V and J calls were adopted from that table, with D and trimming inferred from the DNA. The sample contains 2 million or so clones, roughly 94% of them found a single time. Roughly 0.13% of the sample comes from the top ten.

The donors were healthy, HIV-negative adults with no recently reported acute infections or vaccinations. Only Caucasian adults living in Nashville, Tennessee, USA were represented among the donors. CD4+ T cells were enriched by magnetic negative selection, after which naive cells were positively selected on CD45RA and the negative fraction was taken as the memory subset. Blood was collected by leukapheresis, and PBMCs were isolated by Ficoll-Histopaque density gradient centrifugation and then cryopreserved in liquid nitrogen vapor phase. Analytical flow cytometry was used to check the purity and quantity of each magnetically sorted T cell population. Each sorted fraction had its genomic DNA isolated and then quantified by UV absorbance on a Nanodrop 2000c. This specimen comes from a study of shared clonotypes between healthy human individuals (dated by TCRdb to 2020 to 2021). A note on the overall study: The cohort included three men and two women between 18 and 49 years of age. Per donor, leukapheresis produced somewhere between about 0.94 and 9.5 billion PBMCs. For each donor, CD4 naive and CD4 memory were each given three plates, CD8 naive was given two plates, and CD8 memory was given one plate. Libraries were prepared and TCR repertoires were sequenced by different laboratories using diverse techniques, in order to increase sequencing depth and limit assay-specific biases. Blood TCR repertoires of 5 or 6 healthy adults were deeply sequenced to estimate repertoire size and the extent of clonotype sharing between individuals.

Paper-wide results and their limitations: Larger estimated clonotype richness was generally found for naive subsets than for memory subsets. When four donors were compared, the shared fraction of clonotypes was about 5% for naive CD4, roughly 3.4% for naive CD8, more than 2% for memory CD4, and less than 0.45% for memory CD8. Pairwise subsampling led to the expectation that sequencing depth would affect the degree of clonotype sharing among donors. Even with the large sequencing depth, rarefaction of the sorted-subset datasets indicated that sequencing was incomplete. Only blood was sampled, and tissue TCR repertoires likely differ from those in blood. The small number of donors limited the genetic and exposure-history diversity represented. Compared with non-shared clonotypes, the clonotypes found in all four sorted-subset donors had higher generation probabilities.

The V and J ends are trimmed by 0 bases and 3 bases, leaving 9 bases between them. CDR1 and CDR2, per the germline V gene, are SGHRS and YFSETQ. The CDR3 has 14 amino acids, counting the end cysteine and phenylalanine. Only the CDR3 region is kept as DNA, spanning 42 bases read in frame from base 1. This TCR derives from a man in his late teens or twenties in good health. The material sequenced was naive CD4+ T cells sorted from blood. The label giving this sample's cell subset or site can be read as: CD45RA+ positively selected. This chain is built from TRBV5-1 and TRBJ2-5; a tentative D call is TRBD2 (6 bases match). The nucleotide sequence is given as TGCGCCAGCAGCTTGGGGGACTTCAAAGAGACCCAGTACTTC. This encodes CASSLGDFKETQYF.